This T cell receptor beta chain was captured in a study of long-term antiretroviral therapy in people with HIV. Run at survey level, the immunoSEQ assay was version v3.0. Method: immunoSEQ multiplex PCR; TCRdb's copy keeps in-frame clones and lacks some. The sample has approximately 25,000 clones; around three quarters are singletons. All donors provided no fewer than one pre-ART and no fewer than two post-ART PBMC samples. Sequenced here: unsorted PBMCs, sampled 2.1 years after starting antiretroviral therapy. The sequence was collected from a man in his thirties or forties with HIV.

The CDR3 nucleotides read TGTGCCAGCACGACGGGAGGGCCCGTCAATGAGCAGTTCTTC. This codes for CASTTGGPVNEQFF. The rearrangement uses TRBV11-2 and TRBJ2-1; TRBD2 matches at 8 bases. The CDR3 spans 14 residues. The trim removed 7 bases at V and 6 bases at J, leaving 8 bases unmatched. Germline loops: CDR1 SGHAT, CDR2 FQNNGV.